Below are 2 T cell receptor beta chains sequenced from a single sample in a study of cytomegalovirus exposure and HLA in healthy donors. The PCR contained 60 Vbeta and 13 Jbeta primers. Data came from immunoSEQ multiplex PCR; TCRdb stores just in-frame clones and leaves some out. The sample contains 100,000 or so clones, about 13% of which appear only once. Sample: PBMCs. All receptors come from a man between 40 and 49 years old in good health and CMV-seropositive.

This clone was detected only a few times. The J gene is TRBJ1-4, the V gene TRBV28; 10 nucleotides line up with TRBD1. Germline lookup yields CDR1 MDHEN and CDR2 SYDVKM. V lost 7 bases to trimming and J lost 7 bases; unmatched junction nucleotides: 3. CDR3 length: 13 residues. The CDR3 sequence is CASIDRGLEKLFF. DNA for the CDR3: TGTGCCAGCATAGACAGGGGGCTTGAAAAACTGTTTTTT.

CDR3 residues: CASILGISGRGETQYF. The CDR3 DNA is TGTGCCAGCATCCTGGGAATATCCGGGCGGGGAGAGACCCAGTACTTC. The rearrangement links TRBV7-9 to TRBJ2-5; TRBD2 might be the D (6 bases). This CDR3 spans 16 amino acids. V was clipped by 7 bases and J by 4 bases, with 22 bases between them. The V gene's germline CDR1 is SEHNR and CDR2 FQNEAQ (reference sequence).